The rows below give T cell receptor beta chains drawn from one sample of a study of cytomegalovirus exposure and HLA in healthy donors. Here immunoSEQ multiplex PCR was the method, and the copy in TCRdb shows in-frame clones only, minus some. Of 140,000 or so clones listed, just under 70% are singletons. The sample comprised PBMCs. Receptors originate from a man in his sixties in good health and CMV-seronegative. Each CDR3 is given with its conserved first and last residue.

V gene	CDR3 length	J gene	CDR3 protein
TRBV7-3	14	TRBJ2-7	CASSGSDRAREQYF
TRBV27	13	TRBJ1-5	CASSFSEDQPQHF
TRBV19	16	TRBJ1-5	CASSTRLLDSNQPQHF
TRBV9	16	TRBJ2-1	CASSPGLANSYNEQFF
TRBV5-4	16	TRBJ1-2	CATSRVAALATYGYTF
TRBV27	15	TRBJ1-5	CASRSGEYGNQPQHF
TRBV30	15	TRBJ1-5	CAWTPQSSSNQPQHF
TRBV6-6	11	TRBJ1-2	CASSPGFGYTF
TRBV5-8	15	TRBJ1-1	CASSLQGLGYTEAFF
TRBV19	15	TRBJ2-5	CASSIRDTNQETQYF
TRBV19	14	TRBJ2-7	CASSTRSRPYEQYF
TRBV6-5	14	TRBJ1-6	CASSYARGNSPLHF
TRBV7-2	15	TRBJ2-7	CASSPSRGEPHEQYF
TRBV10-1	17	TRBJ2-3	CASSDALVRDFTDTQYF
TRBV5-4	17	TRBJ2-2	CASSHTTSGRATGELFF
TRBV4-1	16	TRBJ2-7	CASSQLLASGIYEQYF
TRBV2	15	TRBJ1-1	CASLGGIRTGRKAFF
TRBV5-4	12	TRBJ1-2	CAGGSGDYGYTF
TRBV27	16	TRBJ2-4	CASSLASGSGKNIQYF
TRBV2	14	TRBJ1-2	CATKDRGGNYGYTF
TRBV6-6	12	TRBJ2-5	CASTQGTETQYF
TRBV14	14	TRBJ1-1	CASFRGTQNTEAFF
TRBV15	14	TRBJ1-4	CATSRDRPGGALFF
TRBV5-1	15	TRBJ2-1	CASSLTSGRNDEQFF
TRBV27	12	TRBJ2-7	CASSSGRYEQYF
TRBV19	16	TRBJ1-3	CASSIPHRSSGNTIYF
TRBV6-5	15	TRBJ1-5	CASRRGRYSNQPQHF
TRBV10-3	16	TRBJ2-7	CAISGDVGQGAYEQYF
TRBV28	14	TRBJ1-4	CASRSRTTNEKLFF
TRBV5-1	13	TRBJ2-7	CASSSGTGYEQYF
TRBV6-1	15	TRBJ2-3	CASNLGTSSTDTQYF
TRBV25-1	16	TRBJ2-1	CASSEWGTGGSNEQFF
TRBV29-1	15	TRBJ1-1	CSVEPAREVGAEAFF
TRBV7-2	15	TRBJ2-6	CASSSEASGANVLTF
TRBV20-1	9	TRBJ1-1	CSAYRQAFF
TRBV4-2	15	TRBJ2-2	CASSQERDWPGELFF
TRBV27	14	TRBJ1-4	CASSFGGDGEKLFF
TRBV7-3	13	TRBJ1-1	CASSLDRDTEAFF
TRBV30	13	TRBJ2-4	CAWGPGQVNIQYF
TRBV14	14	TRBJ2-3	CASSQEPSGRTQYF
TRBV6-1	17	TRBJ2-6	CASSVRTGGSGANVLTF
TRBV15	13	TRBJ1-2	CATSSQELGGYTF
TRBV29-1	13	TRBJ2-4	CSVSTSGTNIQYF
TRBV19	14	TRBJ2-2	CASRTGANTGELFF
TRBV10-2	16	TRBJ2-3	CASNLGRTSVSDTQYF
TRBV7-2	15	TRBJ1-1	CASSPDRGLNTEAFF